This T cell receptor (beta chain) was retrieved from a study of Ad26.COV2.S vaccination and SARS-CoV-2 variants. Whole-study context: The donor belonged to the COV1001 Ad26.COV2.S trial arm. Once, or twice with 56 days between doses, Ad26.COV2.S was given intramuscularly. Study findings and constraints: Vaccine recipients showed a spike-specific TCR breadth that was higher than in placebo recipients.

Germline CDR1 and CDR2: SNHLY and FYNNEI. CDR3 length: 18 residues. V lost 4 bases to trimming and J lost 1 base; unmatched junction nucleotides: 7. To note about this clone: The antigen remains unidentified.

Using immunoSEQ multiplex PCR, the repertoire was profiled, and TCRdb retains in-frame clones only, with some absent. The sample lists about 280,000 clones; around 87% were seen once. The treatment is: some 20 received Ad26.COV2.S at low or high dose, single or two shots; roughly five received placebo; per-sample allocation not given. Samples were taken on day 63 after the first vaccine or placebo injection. Wuhan-strain spike was delivered by a replication-incompetent Ad26 vector. The gene calls are TRBV2 and TRBJ2-5; 15 bases line up with TRBD2. The input for sequencing was peripheral blood, taken in a trial of Ad26.COV2.S vaccine versus placebo. The sequence derives from a person aged 18 to 65 who received the Ad26.COV2.S COVID-19 vaccine or a placebo. The CDR3 DNA is TGTGCCAGCAGTGCCCGGACTAGCGGGAGGGCCTCCCAAGAGACCCAGTACTTC. Translating it yields CASSARTSGRASQETQYF.